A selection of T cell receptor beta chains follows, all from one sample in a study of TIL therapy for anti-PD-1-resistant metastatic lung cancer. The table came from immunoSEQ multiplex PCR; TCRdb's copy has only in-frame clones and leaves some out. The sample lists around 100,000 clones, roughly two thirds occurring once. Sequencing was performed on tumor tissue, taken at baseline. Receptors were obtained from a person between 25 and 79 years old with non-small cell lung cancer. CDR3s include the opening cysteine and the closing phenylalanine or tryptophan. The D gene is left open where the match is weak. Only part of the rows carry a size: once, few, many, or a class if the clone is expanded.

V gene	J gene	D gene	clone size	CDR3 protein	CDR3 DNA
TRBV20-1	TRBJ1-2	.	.	CSGRGVGGYTF	TGCAGTGGTAGGGGAGTAGGGGGCTACACCTTC
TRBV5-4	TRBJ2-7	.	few	CASSPAPALSYEQYF	TGTGCCAGCAGCCCTGCACCAGCCCTCTCCTACGAGCAGTACTTC
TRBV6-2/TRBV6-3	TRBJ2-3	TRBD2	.	CASSYTGGPTDTQYF	TGTGCCAGCAGTTACACGGGAGGACCCACAGATACGCAGTATTTT
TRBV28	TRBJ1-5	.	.	CASSLWGVSNQPQHF	TGTGCCAGCAGTTTATGGGGTGTAAGCAATCAGCCCCAGCATTTT
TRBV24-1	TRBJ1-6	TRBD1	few	CATSDHRDRNSPLHF	TGTGCCACCAGTGATCACCGGGACAGAAATTCACCCCTCCACTTT
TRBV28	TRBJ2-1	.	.	CASKEGAGYNEQFF	TGTGCCAGCAAGGAGGGGGCGGGATACAATGAGCAGTTCTTC
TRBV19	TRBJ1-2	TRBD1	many	CASSSTGQGLDGYTF	TGTGCCAGTAGTTCGACGGGACAGGGGCTAGATGGCTACACCTTC
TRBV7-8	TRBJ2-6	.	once	CASSYTGAPSGANVLTF	TGTGCCAGCAGCTACACCGGGGCCCCCTCTGGGGCCAACGTCCTGACTTTC
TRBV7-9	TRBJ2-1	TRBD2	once	CASSFTTSGSNNEQFF	TGTGCCAGCAGCTTCACAACTAGCGGGAGTAACAATGAGCAGTTCTTC
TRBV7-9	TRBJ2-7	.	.	CASSLDLGRAYEQYF	TGTGCCAGCAGCTTGGATCTCGGCAGGGCCTACGAGCAGTACTTC
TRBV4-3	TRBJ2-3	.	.	CASSGSPTDTQYF	TGCGCCAGCAGCGGGTCTCCCACAGATACGCAGTATTTT
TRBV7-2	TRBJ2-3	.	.	CASSLGPFTDTQYF	TGTGCCAGCAGCTTAGGGCCTTTCACAGATACGCAGTATTTT
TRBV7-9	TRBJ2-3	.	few	CASSEEDTQYF	TGTGCCAGCAGCGAGGAAGATACGCAGTATTTT
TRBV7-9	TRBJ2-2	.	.	CASSLGFEASNTGELFF	TGTGCCAGCAGCTTAGGGTTTGAGGCTTCGAACACCGGGGAGCTGTTTTTT
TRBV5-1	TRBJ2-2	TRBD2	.	CASRGGSTGELFF	TGCGCCAGCAGGGGAGGGAGTACCGGGGAGCTGTTTTTT
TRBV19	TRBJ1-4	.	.	CASSANGGMGEKLFF	TGTGCCAGTAGTGCCAATGGGGGGATGGGTGAAAAACTGTTTTTT
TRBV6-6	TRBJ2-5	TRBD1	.	CASSYVDRGEGGAQYF	TGTGCCAGCAGTTACGTAGACAGGGGTGAGGGTGGAGCCCAGTACTTC
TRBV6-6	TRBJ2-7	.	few	CASSPRATSYEQYF	TGTGCCAGCAGTCCTAGGGCCACCTCCTACGAGCAGTACTTC
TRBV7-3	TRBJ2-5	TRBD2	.	CASSQARLGGGETQYF	TGTGCCAGCAGCCAAGCCCGACTGGGGGGGGGAGAGACCCAGTACTTC
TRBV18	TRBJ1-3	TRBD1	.	CASSQLTGTSGNTIYF	TGTGCCAGCTCACAACTGACAGGGACCTCTGGAAACACCATATATTTT
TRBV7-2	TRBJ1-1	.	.	CASSLGGVYTEAFF	TGTGCCAGCAGCCTCGGGGGGGTTTATACTGAAGCTTTCTTT
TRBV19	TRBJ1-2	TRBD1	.	CASTRTGPDYGYTF	TGTGCCAGTACCCGGACAGGCCCTGACTATGGCTACACCTTC
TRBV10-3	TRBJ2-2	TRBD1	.	CAISEHGTANTGELFF	TGTGCCATCAGTGAGCACGGGACAGCGAACACCGGGGAGCTGTTTTTT
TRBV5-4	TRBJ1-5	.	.	CASSLGGANQPQHF	TGTGCCAGCAGCTTGGGTGGGGCAAATCAGCCCCAGCATTTT
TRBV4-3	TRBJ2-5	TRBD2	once	CASSQGLAGLSGETQYF	TGCGCCAGCAGCCAAGGGCTAGCGGGATTGTCAGGGGAGACCCAGTACTTC
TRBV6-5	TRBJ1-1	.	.	CASIETLNTEAFF	TGTGCCAGCATAGAAACCCTGAACACTGAAGCTTTCTTT
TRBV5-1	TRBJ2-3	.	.	CASSPPSGSSTDTQYF	TGCGCCAGCAGCCCTCCATCAGGGTCAAGCACAGATACGCAGTATTTT
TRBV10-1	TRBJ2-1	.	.	CASSEGHYEQFF	TGCGCCAGCAGTGAGGGGCACTATGAGCAGTTCTTC
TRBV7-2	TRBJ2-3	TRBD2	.	CASSLASGGIFSTDTQYF	TGTGCCAGCAGCTTAGCTAGCGGGGGGATATTTAGCACAGATACGCAGTATTTT
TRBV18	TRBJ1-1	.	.	CASSPWVMNTEAFF	TGTGCCAGCTCACCCTGGGTCATGAACACTGAAGCTTTCTTT
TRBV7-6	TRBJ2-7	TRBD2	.	CASSLEGTSGRLAYEQYF	TGTGCCAGCAGCTTAGAAGGGACTAGCGGGAGGTTGGCCTACGAGCAGTACTTC
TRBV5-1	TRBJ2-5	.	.	CASSFTGIGETQYF	TGCGCCAGCAGCTTTACAGGGATCGGGGAGACCCAGTACTTC
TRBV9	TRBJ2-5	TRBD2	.	CASSVAGRGGRGTETQYF	TGTGCCAGCAGCGTAGCTGGTAGGGGCGGGAGGGGGACAGAGACCCAGTACTTC
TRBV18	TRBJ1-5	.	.	CASSPDGNQPQHF	TGTGCCAGCTCACCAGACGGTAATCAGCCCCAGCATTTT
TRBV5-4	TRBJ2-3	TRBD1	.	CASSLLRGGADTQYF	TGTGCCAGCAGCCTCCTCAGAGGGGGCGCAGATACGCAGTATTTT
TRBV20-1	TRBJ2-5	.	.	CSASWETQYF	TGCAGTGCTAGCTGGGAGACCCAGTACTTC
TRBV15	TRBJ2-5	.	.	CATSRGGLTPGRETQYF	TGTGCCACCAGCAGAGGGGGTCTCACTCCGGGGAGGGAGACCCAGTACTTC
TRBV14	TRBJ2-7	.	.	CASSQGTFYEQYF	TGTGCCAGCAGCCAAGGGACTTTTTACGAGCAGTACTTC
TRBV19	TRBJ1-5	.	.	CASGSNQPQHF	TGTGCCAGTGGGAGCAATCAGCCCCAGCATTTT
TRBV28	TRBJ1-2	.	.	CASSWGSYGYTF	TGTGCCAGCAGTTGGGGTTCGTATGGCTACACCTTC
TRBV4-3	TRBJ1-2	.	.	CASSQYGATYGYTF	TGCGCCAGCAGCCAGTATGGGGCTACCTATGGCTACACCTTC
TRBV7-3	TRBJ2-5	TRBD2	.	CASSLAGGYQETQYF	TGTGCCAGCAGTCTAGCGGGGGGGTACCAAGAGACCCAGTACTTC
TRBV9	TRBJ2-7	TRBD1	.	CASSQDRGPPYEQYF	TGTGCCAGCAGCCAAGACAGGGGGCCCCCCTACGAGCAGTACTTC
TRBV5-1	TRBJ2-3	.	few	CASSLEKRDTQYF	TGCGCCAGCAGCTTGGAAAAGCGAGATACGCAGTATTTT
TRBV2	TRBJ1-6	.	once	CASRSTGGNSPLHF	TGTGCCAGCAGATCGACAGGAGGTAATTCACCCCTCCACTTT
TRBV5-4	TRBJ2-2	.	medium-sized	CASTKGRGGTGELFF	TGTGCCAGCACCAAGGGCAGGGGGGGCACCGGGGAGCTGTTTTTT